The rows below give T cell receptor beta chains drawn from one sample of a study of Tregs in tolerant kidney transplant recipients. Clones were sequenced by immunoSEQ multiplex PCR, and TCRdb holds only the in-frame ones, with some missing. Of more than 95,000 clones in the sample, about 91% were seen once. The sample taken for sequencing was CD4+ T cells from blood. These receptor sequences come from a human donor in good health. CDR3s include the opening cysteine and the closing phenylalanine or tryptophan. The D gene is left open where the match is weak. Not every row has a clone size; where given, it reads once, few, many or a size class.

TRBJ1-6,.,.,TRBV7-9,CASTPADSKNSPLHF,TGTGCCAGCACTCCCGCGGACAGCAAAAATTCACCCCTCCACTTT
TRBJ2-3,TRBD2,.,TRBV18,CASSRLAGQDKQYF,TGTGCCAGCTCACGACTAGCGGGGCAGGATAAGCAGTATTTT
TRBJ2-7,.,.,TRBV5-1,CASSRDPRDSYEQYF,TGCGCCAGCAGCCGCGACCCCAGGGACTCCTACGAGCAGTACTTC
TRBJ2-4,TRBD2,.,TRBV2,CASSEALRAQIAGKNIQYF,TGTGCCAGCAGTGAAGCGCTTCGGGCGCAAATAGCGGGCAAAAACATTCAGTACTTC
TRBJ1-2,.,.,TRBV14,CASSQDNYGYTF,TGTGCCAGCAGCCAAGATAACTATGGCTACACCTTC
TRBJ2-5,.,.,TRBV18,CASSPGRGTQYF,TGTGCCAGCTCACCCGGACGAGGGACCCAGTACTTC
TRBJ1-3,.,.,TRBV18,CASSNIQVLSGNTIYF,TGTGCCAGCTCAAATATACAGGTACTCTCTGGAAACACCATATATTTT
TRBJ1-2,.,.,TRBV6-5,CASSPRENYGYTF,TGTGCCAGCAGTCCCAGGGAGAACTATGGCTACACCTTC
TRBJ2-2,TRBD1,.,TRBV6-1,CATPGQGYTGELFF,TGTGCCACCCCGGGACAGGGGTACACCGGGGAGCTGTTTTTT
TRBJ2-5,TRBD1,.,TRBV10-3,CAISGAGGVSQTQYF,TGTGCCATCAGTGGGGCAGGGGGAGTCTCCCAGACCCAGTACTTC
TRBJ2-1,TRBD2,.,TRBV15,CATSRDRLLERAGEDNEQFF,TGTGCCACCAGCAGAGATCGCCTCTTGGAGCGGGCGGGAGAGGATAATGAGCAGTTCTTC
TRBJ1-2,.,once,TRBV7-9,CASSPDVEYGYTF,TGTGCCAGCAGCCCGGACGTAGAGTATGGCTACACCTTC
TRBJ2-5,TRBD2,.,TRBV7-7,CASSLAPAGGQETQYF,TGTGCCAGCAGCTTAGCGCCCGCGGGAGGCCAAGAGACCCAGTACTTC
TRBJ2-3,TRBD2,.,TRBV6-5,CASSISGSTDTQYF,TGTGCCAGCAGCATTAGCGGGAGCACAGATACGCAGTATTTT
TRBJ2-5,.,.,TRBV11-3,CASSLRRGETQYF,TGTGCCAGCAGCTTAAGAAGAGGAGAGACCCAGTACTTC
TRBJ2-5,.,.,TRBV18,CASSPPGGRETQYF,TGTGCCAGCTCCCCCCCCGGAGGGCGAGAGACCCAGTACTTC
TRBJ2-7,.,once,TRBV6-5,CASSYSIGRRRDEQYF,TGTGCCAGCAGTTACTCGATTGGAAGGCGACGCGACGAGCAGTACTTC
TRBJ2-5,.,.,TRBV4-1,CASSQILRETQYF,TGCGCCAGCAGTCAAATTCTTAGAGAGACCCAGTACTTC
TRBJ1-2,TRBD1,.,TRBV9,CASSPARGLGYTF,TGTGCCAGCAGCCCGGCCAGGGGGCTTGGCTACACCTTC
TRBJ1-5,TRBD1,many,TRBV19,CASSPRQGTQPQHF,TGTGCCAGTAGCCCTAGACAGGGGACTCAGCCCCAGCATTTT
TRBJ2-1,.,.,TRBV4-1,CASSQGRGGRYNEQFF,TGCGCCAGCAGCCAAGGGCGAGGGGGAAGGTACAATGAGCAGTTCTTC
TRBJ1-2,.,.,TRBV27,CASRRLTGIYGYTF,TGTGCCAGCAGGCGCCTCACAGGGATCTATGGCTACACCTTC
TRBJ2-5,.,.,TRBV10-2,CASSESGLPGTQYF,TGCGCCAGCAGTGAGTCGGGACTTCCTGGGACCCAGTACTTC
TRBJ1-1,.,.,TRBV19,CASSPWSLGTEAFF,TGTGCCAGTAGTCCATGGAGTCTTGGCACTGAAGCTTTCTTT
TRBJ1-5,TRBD1,.,TRBV6-4,CAPIGSGGEIDNQPQHF,TGTGCTCCTATAGGGTCAGGGGGCGAAATAGACAATCAGCCCCAGCATTTT
TRBJ2-1,.,.,TRBV19,CASRRGGWSSYNEQFF,TGTGCCAGTAGAAGAGGGGGGTGGAGCTCCTACAATGAGCAGTTCTTC
TRBJ2-2,TRBD1,.,TRBV6-4,CASSDQTGPMVGELFF,TGTGCCAGCAGTGACCAGACAGGGCCCATGGTCGGGGAGCTGTTTTTT
TRBJ1-1,.,once,TRBV7-8,CASSLVSGGLGEAFF,TGTGCCAGCAGCTTAGTTTCGGGAGGCTTGGGTGAAGCTTTCTTT
TRBJ1-4,TRBD1,.,TRBV18,CASSPTERTGWNEKLFF,TGTGCCAGCTCACCCACCGAGCGGACAGGGTGGAATGAAAAACTGTTTTTT